This T cell receptor (beta chain) derives from a study of T cell changes during pregnancy in multiple sclerosis. The CDR3 spans 15 residues. Germline V CDR1 and CDR2: MGHRA, YSYEKL. Trimming shortened V by 0 bases and J by 6 bases, and 11 bases separated the two germline ends. Sequenced by immunoSEQ multiplex PCR; TCRdb stores in-frame clones only, minus some. The table lists around 88,000 clones, roughly 92% of them singletons. The chain recombines TRBV4-1 with TRBJ2-2; D remains ambiguous. The TCR sequence derives from a female donor with multiple sclerosis, enrolled in a pregnancy study. The sample was peripheral blood, taken in the first trimester of pregnancy. Written as DNA, the CDR3 is TGCGCCAGCAGCCAAGATCCAGGCAGTGCCGGGGAGCTGTTTTTT. Translation: CASSQDPGSAGELFF.